This TCR beta chain was obtained from a study of cytomegalovirus exposure and HLA in healthy donors (dated by TCRdb to 2015 to 2018). Concerning the study at large: An earlier analysis of some 620 of the donors reported 250 to 300 Gb of sequence data and some 110 million unique TCR beta sequences obtained from approximately 180 million T cells. An early release covering 500 to 750 HLA-typed donors comprised around 300 gigabases of sequencing data and tens of millions of unique TCR sequences. Of the 300 to 450 genotyped donors, about 80% fell in the genetic ancestry cluster associated with self-reported Caucasian donors. The aim of the study was to test whether cataloging public T cell receptors could identify signatures of past pathogen exposure. The study used immunosequencing to profile the T cell repertoires of approximately 650 subjects and linked those repertoires to cytomegalovirus serostatus. Besides the first cohort of around 670 subjects, a separate validation cohort made up of over 100 different subjects was used. To predict cytomegalovirus infection status, the study brought together high-throughput TCR immunosequencing, statistical association of individual TCRs with disease status, and machine learning. In a later analysis, previously published TCR beta repertoires from roughly 710 donors were re-analyzed and high-resolution HLA genotyping was added so that TCR occurrence patterns could be studied. In the later analysis, no new phenotypic data were used to find candidate immune exposures; instead, reliance was placed on TCR beta sequences and their occurrence across donors. An earlier analysis of 587 of the donors applied high-throughput TCR beta sequencing to assess whether each TCR beta V gene segment acted as functional or pseudogenic. Donor age, sex, ethnicity and CMV serostatus were collected together with the repertoire data. A later genetic analysis took genome-wide SNP genotypes for about 55% of the 666 donors and used that subset as a discovery cohort. Every repertoire in the discovery cohort had been generated on one and the same sequencing platform. HLA typing included class I and class II loci at four-digit resolution. Typing coverage differed by locus: A, B, C, DRB1 and DQB1 were typed in roughly 620-640 donors, DQA1 in approximately 520, DPA1 in around 610, and DPB1 in 472. Because of strong linkage in the cohort, four to six DR-DQ haplotypes were treated as single units for association and clustering. On average, roughly 240,000 unique TCR beta nucleotide sequences were sequenced per donor among 398 genotyped donors of the cohort, with around 19% of those sequences being non-productive. General study outcomes and caveats: A total of 150 or so TCR beta chains were listed by the study as associated with cytomegalovirus. Some IMGT-functional V segments, including TRBV6-2 and TRBV6-3, could not be told apart with the 87-base-pair reads, so those segments were excluded. Across donors, most TCR sequences were observed very rarely, whereas some public TCRs were present in many individuals. In a later genetic analysis, fewer N-insertions in productive TCRs were reported among donors in an Asian-associated ancestry cluster than the approximately 710-donor mean. This cohort had only TCR beta chains sequenced, and the lack of alpha or paired-chain data limited which features could be detected. Strong co-occurrence of HLA alleles, especially DR and DQ, made assigning TCR associations to individual alleles difficult. According to a later analysis, most CMV-associated TCR beta chains appeared to be HLA-restricted, and the HLA associations seemed to be driven largely by CMV exposure. A later genetic analysis associated a missense DCLRE1C variant with V-gene and J-gene trimming of TCR beta chains, and an independent cohort replicated the association. A group of highly shared sequence variants was considered likely to be a technical artifact of the sequencing pipeline. The authors suggested that the approach could potentially be extended to other disease states and immunological phenotypes. The classifier was reported to diagnose cytomegalovirus status with high specificity and sensitivity in both the original cohort and the validation cohort. In vitro tests confirmed that a few of the cytomegalovirus-associated TCR beta chains recognize cytomegalovirus antigens. Because HLA typing was missing for some donors at each locus, association tests included only the typed subset. At a false discovery rate of 0.05, a later analysis linked 16,951 TCR beta sequences to specific HLA alleles. Linkage disequilibrium might explain the correlated functional status among segregating V segments, but an unknown experimental factor could not be excluded. Broadly in line with IMGT annotations, most TCR beta V segments showed up in productive rearrangements about 87% or about 30% of the time in an earlier analysis of a few hundred of the donors. In a later analysis, the rate of TCR association differed among HLA loci, with DRB1 alleles having the most associated TCRs and HLA-C alleles having the fewest. In a later analysis, several top co-occurrence clusters were reported to appear linked to parvovirus B19, influenza, CMV and Epstein-Barr virus. The presence/absence analyses assumed that sequencing depth was roughly uniform across donors, and that assumption may not be true. In a later analysis, HLA-associated TCR beta chains were found to be more clonally expanded and to have lower generation probabilities than equally common non-associated chains. The only immune exposure information available for the cohort was CMV serostatus. The earlier analysis of 587 of the donors excluded some 16 rarely observed V segments, including chromosome 9 orphons, because counts were too low. A further reported finding was that TCR beta sequences accurately predicted the HLA-A and HLA-B alleles for most subjects in the first cohort.

Including cysteine and phenylalanine, the CDR3 has 11 amino acids. The kept DNA is CDR3 alone, 33 bases in frame from the first base. Via the germline V gene, CDR1 is SGHTA and CDR2 FQGNSA. At the junction V is shortened by 5 bases and J by 3 bases, with 5 bases in between. Library generation was performed with the immunoSEQ multiplex PCR assay. A mixture of 60 forward primers for TCR Vbeta segments and 13 reverse primers for TCR Jbeta segments was used in the multiplex PCR. Amplification of the CDR3 region of rearranged TCR beta genes was performed with a multiplex PCR assay on genomic DNA. Amplified TCR beta libraries were sequenced as 87-base-pair reads on the Illumina HiSeq System. Per the source publication's procedure: Across the 500 to 700 repertoires, a later analysis counted 78 million or so unique TCR beta chains, 8.5 million to 12 million of which were shared by at least two donors. Raw reads were error-corrected and collapsed into unique sequences with a nearest-neighbor algorithm that merged closely related sequences to remove PCR and sequencing errors. V, D and J gene segments were assigned by aligning CDR3 sequences to IMGT reference sequences. For a sequence to be retained, a match of at least six nucleotides to both a V gene segment and a J gene segment was required. Rearrangements were called productive when the CDR3 lacked stop codons and stayed in frame with V and J; all others were non-productive. Following IMGT convention, CDR3 was defined as the stretch from the second conserved V-encoded cysteine to the conserved J-encoded phenylalanine. In an earlier analysis of roughly 580 of the donors, sequences lacking an unambiguous match to a single V gene segment were excluded. In an earlier analysis of several hundred of the donors, V segments were called functional above 56.7% productive rearrangements and were called segregating when the between-donor standard deviation exceeded 5%. A statistical classification framework was built to diagnose cytomegalovirus status from the catalog of TCR beta chain sequences. In a later analysis, V and J genes were assigned by comparing TCR nucleotide sequences against IMGT/GENE-DB human TR gene sequences. The TCRdist pipeline was used in a later analysis to assign CDR3 sequences and most-parsimonious VDJ recombination scenarios. In a later analysis, each TCR beta chain was defined by its CDR3 amino acid sequence together with its V-gene family, and reads without a unique V-gene family were excluded. To address suspected cross-contamination and a sequencing artifact, a later analysis removed 592 highly shared, low-generation-probability nucleotide sequences. In a later analysis, a clonal expansion index was calculated for each public chain from normalized within-repertoire ranks of inferred template counts. A later analysis computed generation probabilities with a VDJ recombination model fitted to out-of-frame rearrangements, and checked the results against IGoR. In a later analysis, hypergeometric tests were used to score TCR-TCR, TCR-HLA and TCR-CMV co-occurrence, with a repertoire-size bias correction applied to TCR pairs. To estimate false discovery rates, a later analysis permuted the HLA or CMV assignments 20 times. In a later analysis, co-occurring TCRs were grouped using DBSCAN, and TCRdist sequence similarity was added for clustering within HLA-allele-positive subsets. For co-occurrence clustering, repertoires with fewer than 30,000 or more than 120,000 public chains were excluded, along with five or six repertoires with anomalous nucleotide sharing. The immuneACCESS repertoire file appears here via TCRdb, limited to in-frame rearrangements. These files lack a portion of the clones; in checked studies, under half of the deficit traces to unresolved V genes, and the cause of the others is not known. That table is the source of V, J and clone size, and D and trimming were worked out from the DNA. Counted in this sample were approximately 150,000 clones; roughly four fifths of them appeared once. About 3.4% of the sample comes from the top ten.

Details on this clone: What antigen it recognizes has not been identified. Base qualities are not at hand, and no much larger clone is one base apart.

The cohort consisted of 650 to 850 healthy bone marrow donors. At the time of sampling, all cohort members were nominally healthy, though unrecorded immune exposures were likely present. The donor was CMV seropositive and belonged to the group of over 250 seropositive cohort members. Every donor gave a peripheral blood sample, and the peripheral blood mononuclear cells from that sample were used for TCR beta sequencing. The Qiagen DNeasy Blood Extraction Kit was used to extract genomic DNA from the blood cell samples. The sequence derives from a man between 18 and 35 years old in good health and CMV-seropositive. The chain joins TRBV7-2 to TRBJ2-7; no D gene call is confident. Material for sequencing was PBMCs. CDR3 sequence: CASSPGYEQYF. The DNA sequence is TGTGCCAGCAGCCCCGGCTACGAGCAGTACTTC.